The 21 T cell receptor beta chains below come from one sample, sequenced in a study of T cell clonality in common variable immunodeficiency. Libraries were prepared by immunoSEQ multiplex PCR; TCRdb keeps only in-frame clonotypes and omits some of them. The record shows tens of thousands of clones for this sample, with no singletons present. Sequencing was performed on peripheral blood mononuclear cells. Receptor source: a person between 18 and 69 years old in good health.

About this clone: The read comes to an end 3 residues before the CDR3 does, leaving the germline J gene to fill in the end. The genes are TRBV7-6 and TRBJ1-3, with D perhaps TRBD1 (5 bases). There are 14 residues in the CDR3. Germline loops: CDR1 SGHVS, CDR2 FNYEAQ. CDR3: CASSREGQRGSIYF. The sequenced CDR3 bases are TGTGCCAGCAGCAGAGAGGGGCAGAGGGGTTCC.

This clone came up many times. The read terminates 3 residues ahead of where the CDR3 ends, so the germline J gene completes it. The J gene is TRBJ2-5, the V gene TRBV18; D may be TRBD1 (6 bases). CDR1 is KGHSH and CDR2 is LQKENI in the germline V gene. Trimming took off 0 bases at V and 3 bases at J, with 11 bases between the two ends. The CDR3 extends over 15 amino acids. The CDR3 region is CASSPPGQRKETQYF. The covered CDR3 bases are TGTGCCAGCTCACCACCGGGACAAAGGAAAGAGACC.

This clone was counted at least ten times. The read is 3 residues too short to cover the CDR3 end, so that end is filled in from the germline J gene. This same CDR3 is encoded by further DNA sequences in the sample. The chain carries TRBV19 and TRBJ1-6; the match to TRBD1 covers 7 bases. Germline CDR1 is LNHDA and CDR2 is SQIVND (reference sequence). The CDR3 contains 16 residues. The V segment lost 4 bases and the J segment 4 bases; nucleotides outside the gene matches: 7. CDR3 bases read: TGTGCCAGTAGTAGGGACCCGGGACAGTATAATTCACCC. It is translated as CASSRDPGQYNSP. The CDR3 in its entirety is CASSRDPGQYNSPLHF.

This clone was found many times. The missing CDR3 end, 3 residues past where the read stops, is filled in from the germline J gene. The chain carries TRBV20-1 and TRBJ2-1, with 9 bases lining up with TRBD2. The CDR3 runs 15 residues. Looked up from germline, CDR1 is DFQATT and CDR2 is SNEGSKA (reference sequence). V trimming: 6 bases; J trimming: 8 bases; junction bases outside the gene matches: 14. The CDR3 sequence: CSARRGASGIDEQFF. The CDR3 DNA, read in part, is TGCAGTGCCCGGCGGGGGGCTAGCGGGATTGATGAG.

This clone has ten or more counts. The read terminates 3 residues before the CDR3 end, so the remaining end is supplied by the germline J gene. The chain has TRBV19 and TRBJ2-5; tentative D call: TRBD1 (5 bases). In germline, CDR1 is LNHDA, CDR2 SQIVND (reference sequence). The CDR3 has 15 residues. Trimming stripped 1 base from V and 5 bases from J, with 14 bases between. CDR3 residues: CASSIGPGPSETQYF. The CDR3 bases that were read are TGTGCCAGTAGTATAGGGCCAGGGCCAAGTGAGACC. Using reference TRBV19 and TRBJ2-5 for the parts outside the CDR3, the full variable domain is DGGITQSPKYLFRKEGQNVTLSCEQNLNHDAMYWYRQDPGQGLRLIYYSQIVNDFQKGDIAEGYSVSREKKESFPLTVTSAQKNPTAFYLCASSIGPGPSETQYFGPGTRLLVL.

A note on this clone: Read coverage stops 3 residues before the CDR3 terminus; the germline J gene supplies the remainder. The chain employs TRBV7-9 and TRBJ2-4; perhaps TRBD1 as D (6 bases). The CDR3 sequence is 14 residues long. The V gene's germline CDR1 is SEHNR and CDR2 FQNEAQ (reference sequence). The sequenced part of the CDR3 DNA is TGTGCCAGCAGCTTCTCTCAGGGGTACTATGGT. Protein product: CASSFSQGYYG. The full CDR3 reads CASSFSQGYYGQYF.

This clone was seen ten or more times. The observed sequence ends 3 residues before the CDR3 terminus, with the missing tail filled in from the germline J gene. V usage is TRBV14 and J usage is TRBJ2-3; D is perhaps TRBD1 (6 bases). The CDR3 extends over 18 amino acids. Germline assignment: CDR1 SGHDN and CDR2 FVKESK. With 0 bases removed from V and 1 base from J, the gap between germline ends came to 17 bases. This CDR3 reads CASSQDQVGPGGTDTQYF. The sequenced CDR3 bases are TGTGCCAGCAGCCAAGATCAGGTTGGCCCAGGGGGCACAGATACG.

Many counts were recorded for this clone. The read ends 3 residues shy of where the CDR3 ends; the end is completed using the germline J gene. V and J are TRBV20-1 and TRBJ1-2, with a tentative D call TRBD1 (6 bases). With 6 bases removed from V and 3 bases from J, the gap between germline ends came to 17 bases. In germline, CDR1 is DFQATT, CDR2 SNEGSKA (reference sequence). The CDR3 contains 14 residues. The CDR3 bases that were read are TGCAGTGCCCGGAGGCGGGGGCGCGACTATGGC. It specifies CSARRRGRDYG. The CDR3 as a whole reads CSARRRGRDYGYTF.

There are many counts of this clone. From the germline J gene comes the end of the CDR3, since the read stops 3 residues before it. J is TRBJ2-2 and V is TRBV4-1; D gene unclear. Trimming cost V 7 bases and J 0 bases, with 9 bases left between them. This CDR3 contains 14 residues. CDR1 MGHRA and CDR2 YSYEKL come from the germline V gene. CDR3 DNA (partial): TGCGCCAGCACGTACGGTCCGAACACCGGGGAG. Residues: CASTYGPNTGE. The entire CDR3 sequence reads CASTYGPNTGELFF.

The sample holds many counts of this clone. The read stops 3 residues short of the end of the CDR3; the missing end is completed from the germline J gene. The gene calls are TRBV7-8 and TRBJ1-4; 7 positions match TRBD1. The CDR3 loop spans 14 amino acids. Trimming removed 4 bases from V and 8 bases from J; junction bases left unmatched: 7. Germline V gives CDR1 SGHVS, CDR2 FQNEAQ. CDR3 sequence reads: CASSYTGVGEKLFF. CDR3 bases read: TGTGCCAGCAGCTATACAGGGGTAGGCGAAAAA.

This clone was seen ten or more times. From the germline J gene comes the end of the CDR3, since the read stops 3 residues before it. This rearrangement joins TRBV29-1 to TRBJ1-1; D is unresolved. Trimming removed 4 bases at V and 1 base at J, with 7 bases between. The germline gives CDR1 SQVTM, CDR2 ANQGSEA. This CDR3 contains 12 residues. CDR3 loop: CSVGPANTEAFF. The part of the CDR3 DNA that was read is TGCAGCGTTGGGCCCGCGAACACTGAA.

In this sample, this clone turned up many times. The read ends 3 residues shy of where the CDR3 ends; the end is completed using the germline J gene. The rearrangement joins TRBV5-4 to TRBJ1-1; TRBD1 matches 7 bases. Germline values: CDR1 SGHNT, CDR2 YYREEE (reference sequence). J lost 1 base, V lost 4 bases, and 7 bases had no gene match. This CDR3 has 15 residues. The covered CDR3 bases are TGTGCCAGCAGCCGAGGACAGGACCCGAACACTGAA. This codes for CASSRGQDPNTE. The complete CDR3 protein is CASSRGQDPNTEAFF. Full variable domain (missing parts from reference TRBV5-4 and TRBJ1-1): ETGVTQSPTHLIKTRGQQVTLRCSSQSGHNTVSWYQQALGQGPQFIFQYYREEENGRGNFPPRFSGLQFPNYSSELNVNALELDDSALYLCASSRGQDPNTEAFFGQGTRLTVV.

This clone was seen at least ten times. The read comes to an end 3 residues before the CDR3 does, leaving the germline J gene to fill in the end. This chain links TRBV13 with TRBJ2-7, with TRBD1 matching over 9 bases. After removal of 2 bases from V and 1 base from J, the junction contained 12 bases not matched to a gene. CDR3 length: 18 amino acids. Germline V gene sequence: CDR1 PRHDT, CDR2 FYEKMQ (reference sequence). CDR3 region: CASSLRPAGTGNSYEQYF. The sequenced part of the CDR3 DNA is TGTGCCAGCAGCTTAAGACCGGCCGGGACAGGGAATTCCTACGAG.

By frequency in the sample, this clone is medium-sized. The CDR3 extends 3 residues past the end of the read, so its final part is completed from the germline J gene. The gene calls are TRBV20-1 and TRBJ2-2; D may be TRBD1 (6 bases). This CDR3 is built from 16 residues. Trimming cost V 3 bases and J 4 bases, with 18 bases left between them. Germline V gene data show CDR1 as DFQATT and CDR2 as SNEGSKA (reference sequence). The part of the CDR3 DNA that was read is TGCAGTGCTAGCAGGGGTGGCGACTTGGGCACCGGGGAG. It translates to CSASRGGDLGTGE. The whole CDR3 sequence reads CSASRGGDLGTGELFF.

The table lists this clone with many counts. One end of the junction is discordant with germline, which a read error may explain. From the germline J gene comes the end of the CDR3, since the read stops 3 residues before it. The chain employs TRBV4-2 and TRBJ2-7; TRBD1 matches at 7 bases. CDR1 LGHNA and CDR2 YNFKEQ come from the germline V gene. CDR3 length: 15 residues. The CDR3 bases that were read are TGCGCCAGCAGCCAAGATTCTGACAGGGTCTACGAG. Translated, it gives CASSQDSDRVYE. The full-length CDR3 reads as CASSQDSDRVYEQYF.

Turning to this clone: From the germline J gene comes the end of the CDR3, since the read stops 3 residues before it. This chain joins TRBV7-9 and TRBJ1-1; no clear D. Germline loops: CDR1 SEHNR, CDR2 FQNEAQ (reference sequence). This CDR3 is built from 11 residues. The part of the CDR3 DNA that was read is TGTGCCAGCAGTCCGTACAGCGAA. Amino acids: CASSPYSE. The full CDR3 is CASSPYSEAFF.

This clone was seen many times. The CDR3 spells CASSLGTSSYNSPLHF. CDR3 DNA, as far as it was read: TGCGCCAGCAGCTTAGGGACTAGCTCCTATAATTCACCC. This chain joins TRBV5-1 and TRBJ1-6, with D perhaps TRBD1 (5 bases). The CDR3 end lies 3 residues beyond the end of the read and is filled in from the germline J gene. The V gene lost 2 bases and the J gene lost 0 bases, with 9 bases spanning the gap. The CDR3 contains 16 residues. Germline V lookup: CDR1 SGHRS, CDR2 YFSETQ. The variable domain in full, with the rest retrieved from reference TRBV5-1 and TRBJ1-6, is KAGVTQTPRYLIKTRGQQVTLSCSPISGHRSVSWYQQTPGQGLQFLFEYFSETQRNKGNFPGRFSGRQFSNSRSEMNVSTLELGDSALYLCASSLGTSSYNSPLHFGNGTRLTVT.

This clone came up many times. The sequence runs out 3 residues before the end of the CDR3; the remainder is reconstructed from the germline J gene. This chain uses TRBV5-1 with TRBJ1-1, with D tentatively TRBD1 (5 bases). The CDR3 length is 16 residues. The germline V and J ends were trimmed by 3 bases and 3 bases, with 18 bases remaining between them. Germline CDR1 SGHRS, CDR2 YFSETQ. The sequenced part of the CDR3 DNA is TGCGCCAGCAGCTGGATTCCAGACGGGGGGGACACTGAA. Translated: CASSWIPDGGDTE. The full CDR3 sequence reads CASSWIPDGGDTEAFF.

This clone was counted ten times or more. The read terminates 3 residues before the CDR3 end, so the remaining end is supplied by the germline J gene. This sequence joins TRBV13 and TRBJ2-7, with 12 bases fitting TRBD2. The junction had 4 bases not matched to a gene; V was cut back by 0 bases and J by 4 bases. Germline assignment: CDR1 PRHDT and CDR2 FYEKMQ (reference sequence). The CDR3 covers 16 residues. Partial CDR3 DNA: TGTGCCAGCAGCTTAGGCTCCGGGACTAGCGGGTACGAG. Encoded protein: CASSLGSGTSGYE. The full CDR3 protein reads CASSLGSGTSGYEQYF. Together with reference TRBV13 and TRBJ2-7, the CDR3 gives the full variable domain: AAGVIQSPRHLIKEKRETATLKCYPIPRHDTVYWYQQGPGQDPQFLISFYEKMQSDKGSIPDRFSAQQFSDYHSELNMSSLELGDSALYFCASSLGSGTSGYEQYFGPGTRLTVT.

This clone was observed many times. The read halts 3 residues ahead of the CDR3 end, with the missing end drawn from the germline J gene. This sequence joins TRBV30 and TRBJ1-1; weak D call: TRBD1 (6 bases). The CDR3 loop spans 13 amino acids. Germline values: CDR1 GTSNPN, CDR2 SVGIG (reference sequence). The V and J ends lost 0 bases and 6 bases respectively, with 11 bases between them. Here the CDR3 reads CAWSVGGPAEAFF. Partial CDR3 DNA: TGTGCCTGGAGTGTGGGGGGGCCGGCTGAA.

This clone was seen a few times. This CDR3 reads CASSQTDGGDHEQYF. The covered CDR3 bases are TGCGCCAGCAGTCAAACGGACGGCGGGGACCACGAG. The genes are TRBV23-1 and TRBJ2-7; a weak D match, TRBD2 (6 bases). The CDR3 goes on 3 residues after the read ends, and that part is filled in from the germline J gene. TRBV23-1 is marked as an open reading frame, function uncertain. The CDR3 spans 15 residues. V was cut by 2 bases and J by 5 bases, with 16 bases left in between.